These 28 T cell receptor beta chains came from one sample sequenced in a study of beta chain features in type 1 diabetes. Study-wide results and limits: Researchers report that Type 1 diabetes patients had moderately but significantly shorter TCRB CDR3s across all four CD4+ subsets.

Sequenced material consisted of expressed TCRB transcripts (all of the isolated RNA was reverse transcribed). Profiled with immunoSEQ multiplex PCR; TCRdb holds only in-frame clones, not every one. The table includes roughly 400,000 clones, 8.5% to 10% detected once. For these TCRs, the target antigens are not known. Sequenced: central memory CD4+ T cells from blood. The receptors originated from a man aged 30 to 45 with type 1 diabetes.

The chain combines TRBV21-1 with TRBJ1-4; no DNA check was done on the table's D call, TRBD1. TRBV21-1 is assigned pseudogene status. CDR3 length: 17 residues. CDR3: CASSKARVQGAGEKLFF. CDR3 in DNA: TGTGCCAGCAGCAAAGCACGTGTACAGGGGGCTGGAGAAAAACTGTTTTTT.

Ten or more counts support this clone. The V call is TRBV23-1, the J call TRBJ1-4; TRBD1 matches 11 bases. TRBV23-1 is placed among ORFs of uncertain function. Losses at the gene ends were 6 bases for V and 1 base for J; bases not matched to a gene: 7. The length of the CDR3 is 17 residues. For the CDR3, the DNA is TGCGCCAGCAGCACGGACAGGGGGCCCCTAACTAATGAAAAACTGTTTTTT. Translation: CASSTDRGPLTNEKLFF.

This clone was seen only a few times. The rearrangement uses TRBV27 and TRBJ1-5, with 8 bases fitting TRBD1. The trim removed 5 bases at V and 2 bases at J, leaving 8 bases unmatched. Germline loops: CDR1 MNHEY, CDR2 SMNVEV (reference sequence). This CDR3 has 16 residues. For the CDR3, the DNA is TGTGCCAGCAGTCTTGGACAGGGCAAGGGCAATCAGCCCCAGCATTTT. Amino acid sequence: CASSLGQGKGNQPQHF.

This clone was seen many times. V is TRBV18 and J is TRBJ1-1; tentatively, D is TRBD1 (6 bases). Trimming cost V 4 bases and J 4 bases, with 16 bases left between them. The CDR3 length is 15 residues. CDR1 is KGHSH and CDR2 is LQKENI in the germline V gene. The CDR3 coding sequence is TGTGCCAGCTCACGGGACGGGGGCGAGGGCACTGAAGCTTTCTTT. Translating gives CASSRDGGEGTEAFF.

The chain recombines TRBV6-6 with TRBJ1-1; no definite D call. The CDR3 runs 10 residues. Germline V gene data show CDR1 as MNHNY and CDR2 as SVGAGI (reference sequence). V was clipped by 10 bases and J by 7 bases, with 10 bases between them. This CDR3 reads CAIKEVEAFF. The CDR3 nucleotides read TGTGCCATTAAGGAGGTTGAAGCTTTCTTT.

The chain combines TRBV2 with TRBJ1-1, with 10 bases matching TRBD1. With V trimmed by 10 bases and J by 1 base, 27 bases remained unmatched. CDR1 and CDR2 from the germline V gene are SNHLY and FYNNEI. This CDR3 contains 21 residues. CDR3 in amino acids: CATPSGTGAAGVSRKNTEAFF. CDR3 DNA: TGTGCCACCCCCTCCGGGACAGGGGCCGCGGGGGTCTCCAGAAAGAACACTGAAGCTTTCTTT.

DNA for the CDR3: TGTGCCGGAACAGGGGCGGGGAACTATGGCTACACCTTC. Translated, it gives CAGTGAGNYGYTF. The chain uses TRBV2 and TRBJ1-2, with 7 bases aligning to TRBD1. The V and J ends lost 11 bases and 2 bases, in that order; junction bases with no gene match: 8. The CDR3 has 13 amino acids. CDR1 SNHLY and CDR2 FYNNEI come from the germline V gene. The full variable domain, with the rest looked up from reference TRBV2 and TRBJ1-2, is EPEVTQTPSHQVTQMGQEVILRCVPISNHLYFYWYRQILGQKVEFLVSFYNNEISEKSEIFDDQFSVERPDGSNFTLKIRSTKLEDSAMYFCAGTGAGNYGYTFGSGTRLTVV.

The V and J genes are TRBV7-2 and TRBJ2-5; D might be TRBD1 or TRBD2, each matching 6 bases. Trimming removed 8 bases at V and 4 bases at J, with 11 bases between. The CDR3 length is 12 residues. Looked up from germline, CDR1 is SGHTA and CDR2 is FQGNSA. CDR3 region: CASGGGTETQYF. CDR3 nucleotide sequence: TGTGCCAGCGGAGGGGGAACAGAGACCCAGTACTTC.

This clone was picked up a small number of times. This chain connects TRBV11-2 to TRBJ2-3; D may match TRBD1 or TRBD2 (5 bases each). Trimming took off 5 bases at V and 12 bases at J, with 18 bases between the two ends. There are 13 residues in the CDR3. Germline V lookup: CDR1 SGHAT, CDR2 FQNNGV. CDR3 protein: CASSRDDQLDQYF. The DNA for the CDR3 is TGTGCCAGCAGCCGGGACGACCAATTAGACCAGTATTTT.

The gene calls are TRBV28 and TRBJ2-3; D possibly corresponds to TRBD2 (6 bases). The length of the CDR3 is 16 residues. Trimming took 1 base from V and 5 from J, leaving 16 bases between them. Germline V lookup: CDR1 MDHEN, CDR2 SYDVKM. The CDR3 protein is CASSLYTGGSGDTQYF. The CDR3 region has the DNA TGTGCCAGCAGTTTATATACCGGGGGATCGGGAGATACGCAGTATTTT.

The chain carries TRBV7-9 and TRBJ2-1; 7 bases are shared with TRBD2. Germline CDR1 is SEHNR and CDR2 is FQNEAQ (reference sequence). The V gene end was trimmed by 2 bases and the J gene end by 0 bases; junction bases not matched to a gene: 4. This CDR3 contains 16 residues. CDR3 protein: CASSLLREPSYNEQFF. CDR3 in DNA: TGTGCCAGCAGCTTATTGCGGGAGCCCTCCTACAATGAGCAGTTCTTC.

This clone has more than one count but fewer than ten. This chain links TRBV28 with TRBJ1-5, with no clear D. CDR1 MDHEN and CDR2 SYDVKM come from the germline V gene. The CDR3 extends over 12 amino acids. V was trimmed by 10 bases and J by 11 bases, leaving 18 bases between them. CDR3 nucleotide sequence: TGTGCCACCGCCCTTAATTTGTTCTCCCAGCATTTT. Encoded protein: CATALNLFSQHF.

This clone was seen a handful of times. V gene TRBV6-6 combines with J gene TRBJ1-2; weak D call: TRBD1 (6 bases). CDR3 length: 16 residues. V was clipped by 6 bases and J by 0 bases, with 17 bases between them. Germline CDR1 MNHNY, CDR2 SVGAGI (reference sequence). The CDR3: CASRKQGTGANYGYTF. The CDR3 DNA reads as TGTGCCAGCAGGAAGCAGGGGACGGGAGCTAACTATGGCTACACCTTC.

The V gene is TRBV6-4, the J gene TRBJ2-1; D is unresolved. V was shortened by 6 bases and J by 8 bases, with 8 bases between the two germline ends. There are 11 residues in the CDR3. Looked up from germline, CDR1 is MRHNA and CDR2 is SNTAGT. CDR3 nucleotide sequence: TGTGCCAGCAGAGGAGTAGATGAGCAGTTCTTC. It encodes CASRGVDEQFF.

This clone was counted ten times or more. This chain links TRBV30 with TRBJ1-2; 8 nucleotides align to TRBD1. With 3 bases clipped from V and 4 bases from J, the junction kept 4 bases outside the gene matches. Germline V lookup: CDR1 GTSNPN, CDR2 SVGIG (reference sequence). CDR3 length equals 13 residues. The CDR3 DNA follows: TGTGCCTGGAGCGTCGACAGGGGCTATGGCTACACCTTC. Protein sequence: CAWSVDRGYGYTF.

This clone was counted a few times. The chain couples TRBV5-4 to TRBJ1-2, with D possibly being TRBD1 (5 bases). The CDR3 has 15 amino acids. Trimming left V 4 bases short and J 0 bases short, with 13 bases between. Germline CDR1 and CDR2: SGHNT and YYREEE (reference sequence). The CDR3 bases are TGTGCCAGCAGCACCGGACAAGCTCCTAACTATGGCTACACCTTC. It is translated as CASSTGQAPNYGYTF.

This clone was counted between two and nine times. The chain is built from TRBV23-1 and TRBJ2-7, with D unresolved. TRBV23-1 has ORF status, its function being uncertain. V lost 0 bases and J 4 bases, leaving 13 bases between the germline ends. The CDR3 is 15 residues long. CDR3 sequence (DNA): TGCGCCAGCAGTCAATCGGACGGCAGCCGATACGAGCAGTACTTC. Translation gives CASSQSDGSRYEQYF.

The chain recombines TRBV27 with TRBJ2-1, with 12 bases lining up with TRBD2. CDR1 is MNHEY, CDR2 SMNVEV, per germline (reference sequence). The trim removed 6 bases at V and 10 bases at J, leaving 7 bases unmatched. The CDR3 runs to 14 residues. The CDR3 is CASRLTGLAGEQFF. The CDR3 bases are TGTGCCAGCAGACTAACAGGACTAGCGGGAGAGCAGTTCTTC.

The genes are TRBV28 and TRBJ1-2; D may be TRBD1 (5 bases). This CDR3 has 12 residues. Trimming stripped 5 bases from V and 4 bases from J, with 8 bases between. From germline, CDR1 is MDHEN and CDR2 SYDVKM. CDR3 in amino acids: CASSRQSYGYTF. In DNA, the CDR3 is TGTGCCAGCAGTCGACAGTCCTATGGCTACACCTTC.

This clone has just a few counts. This chain uses TRBV27 with TRBJ2-1; 8 bases are a match to TRBD1. This CDR3 is built from 15 residues. Trimming cost V 1 base and J 4 bases; bases outside gene matches: 3. Germline V gene sequence: CDR1 MNHEY, CDR2 SMNVEV (reference sequence). CDR3 in amino acids: CASSLFWTGYNEQFF. The CDR3 coding sequence is TGTGCCAGCAGTTTATTCTGGACAGGGTACAATGAGCAGTTCTTC.

This clone was seen a few times. The chain links TRBV10-3 to TRBJ2-2, with TRBD1 as a possible D gene (6 bases). Trimming pared 6 bases from V and 0 bases from J, leaving 14 bases between. The CDR3 has 16 amino acids. Germline values: CDR1 ENHRY, CDR2 SYGVKD. CDR3 sequence (DNA): TGTGCCATCAGCACCGACAGGCCCCCGAACACCGGGGAGCTGTTTTTT. This sequence encodes CAISTDRPPNTGELFF.

J is TRBJ1-2 and V is TRBV28; 8 bases fit TRBD1. V lost 5 bases and J lost 8; bases outside the gene matches: 7. Per the germline V gene, CDR1 is MDHEN and CDR2 is SYDVKM. This CDR3 is 13 amino acids long. CDR3 DNA: TGTGCCAGCAGTCCGGGACAGGTAGTGGGCTACACCTTC. This translates into CASSPGQVVGYTF.

This clone came up a few times. The chain employs TRBV6-5 and TRBJ1-4; no firm D call. The CDR3 spans 12 residues. With 5 bases removed from V and 8 bases from J, the gap between germline ends came to 9 bases. CDR1 is MNHEY and CDR2 is SVGAGI in the germline V gene. CDR3 DNA: TGTGCCAGCAGTGAGCCGAGGGAAAAACTGTTTTTT. Protein sequence: CASSEPREKLFF.

The V gene is TRBV7-2, the J gene TRBJ2-7; 7 bases match TRBD2. Germline CDR1 is SGHTA and CDR2 is FQGNSA. This CDR3 comprises 14 residues. J was trimmed by 0 bases and V by 2 bases; bases with no gene match: 1. CDR3 DNA sequence: TGTGCCAGCAGCTTAAGCGGGGCCTCCTACGAGCAGTACTTC. Amino acids: CASSLSGASYEQYF. The full variable domain, with the rest looked up from reference TRBV7-2 and TRBJ2-7, is GAGVSQSPSNKVTEKGKDVELRCDPISGHTALYWYRQSLGQGLEFLIYFQGNSAPDKSGLPSDRFSAERTGGSVSTLTIQRTQQEDSAVYLCASSLSGASYEQYFGPGTRLTVT.

The V call is TRBV28, the J call TRBJ2-7; the D gene is possibly TRBD1 (6 bases). The V gene's germline CDR1 is MDHEN and CDR2 SYDVKM. Trimming took 2 bases from V and 2 from J, leaving 16 bases between them. The CDR3 loop spans 16 amino acids. CDR3 DNA sequence: TGTGCCAGCAGTTTAAGCCAAGAGGACAGAACCTACGAGCAGTACTTC. This translates into CASSLSQEDRTYEQYF. Supplemented by reference TRBV28 and TRBJ2-7, the full variable domain reads DVKVTQSSRYLVKRTGEKVFLECVQDMDHENMFWYRQDPGLGLRLIYFSYDVKMKEKGDIPEGYSVSREKKERFSLILESASTNQTSMYLCASSLSQEDRTYEQYFGPGTRLTVT.

The chain joins TRBV6-6 to TRBJ1-1; 9 bases line up with TRBD1. V shed 8 bases and J 11 bases; nucleotides not matched to a gene: 15. CDR1 is MNHNY and CDR2 is SVGAGI in the germline V gene (reference sequence). This CDR3 is built from 14 residues. The CDR3 nucleotides are TGTGCCAGCGGGACTATTTCACAGGGGGCAGAGGCTTTCTTT. Translating gives CASGTISQGAEAFF.

With regard to this clone: Other nucleotide sequences in the sample specify the same CDR3. The V gene is TRBV6-5, the J gene TRBJ2-1; D is unresolved. The CDR3 is made up of 12 amino acids. V was clipped by 1 base and J by 7 bases, with 5 bases between them. Per the germline V gene, CDR1 is MNHEY and CDR2 is SVGAGI. The CDR3 sequence: CASSYYGNEQFF. CDR3 bases: TGTGCCAGCAGTTACTATGGGAATGAGCAGTTCTTC.

The table lists this clone with a few counts. This chain links TRBV7-8 with TRBJ2-7, with 8 bases matching TRBD1. This CDR3 contains 13 residues. V shed 5 bases and J 5 bases; nucleotides not matched to a gene: 5. The germline V gene has CDR1 SGHVS and CDR2 FQNEAQ. CDR3 amino acids: CASSIVQGDEQYF. The CDR3 nucleotides are TGTGCCAGCAGCATAGTACAGGGGGACGAGCAGTACTTC.